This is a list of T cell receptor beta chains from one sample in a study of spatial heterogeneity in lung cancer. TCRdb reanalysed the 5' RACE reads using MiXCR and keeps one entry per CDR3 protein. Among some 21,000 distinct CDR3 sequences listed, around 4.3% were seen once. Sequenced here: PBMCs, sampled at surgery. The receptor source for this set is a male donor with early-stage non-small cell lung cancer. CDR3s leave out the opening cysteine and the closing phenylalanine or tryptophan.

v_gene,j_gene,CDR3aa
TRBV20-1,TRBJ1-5,SASLHNRGQRQPQH
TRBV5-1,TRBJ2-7,ASSLVSESSYEQY
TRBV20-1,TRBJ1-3,SARDHRESSGNTIY
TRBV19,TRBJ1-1,ASTDRWNTEAF
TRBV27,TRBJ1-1,ASSLWDTEAF
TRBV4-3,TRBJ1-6,ASSQGKNSNSPLH
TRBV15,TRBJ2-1,ATSTPEREGIYNEQF
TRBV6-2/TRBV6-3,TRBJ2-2,AIPGTGMNTGELF
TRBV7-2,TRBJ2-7,ASSLYTRVIDEQY
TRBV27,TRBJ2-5,ASSFRDRGRLKRETQY
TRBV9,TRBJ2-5,ASGSPVTGGEETQY
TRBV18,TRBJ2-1,ASSREGRNEQF
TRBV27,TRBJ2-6,ASSSVLRASGANVLT
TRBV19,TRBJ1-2,ASRGLRYGYT
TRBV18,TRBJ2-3,ASSPTIGGTDTQY
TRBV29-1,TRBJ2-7,SAGPFQGSSYEQY
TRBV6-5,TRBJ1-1,ASRNTLTGYTEAF
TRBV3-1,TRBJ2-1,ASSSHLGQFIEQF
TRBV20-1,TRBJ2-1,SAPGTSGSYNEQF
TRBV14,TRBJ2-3,ASSPGQGTDTQY
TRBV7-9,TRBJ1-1,ASSLDRAGRAF
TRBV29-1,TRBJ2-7,SAPSAGNEQY
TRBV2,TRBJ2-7,ASSDKFYEQY
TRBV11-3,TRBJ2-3,ASSPPHTDTQY
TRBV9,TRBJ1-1,ASSAPMNTEAF
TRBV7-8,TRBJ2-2,ASSYKAHRSSNTGELF
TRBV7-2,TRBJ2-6,ASSPRQGDSGANVLT
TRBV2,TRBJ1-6,ASRDRGLSWDSPLH
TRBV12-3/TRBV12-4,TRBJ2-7,ASSSQAGAYYEQY
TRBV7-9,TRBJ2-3,ASSLADRTDTQY
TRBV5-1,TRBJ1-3,ASSPGGFSGNTIY
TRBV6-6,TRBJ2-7,ASSETNQGRHEQY
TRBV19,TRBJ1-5,ASSITVTSNQPQH
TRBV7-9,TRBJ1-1,ASSPRTVSEAF
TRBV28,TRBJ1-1,ASSLQANTEAF
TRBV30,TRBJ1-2,AWSVLSSWHGYT
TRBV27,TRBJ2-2,ASRLLAGGELF
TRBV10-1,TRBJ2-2,ASAPTNTGELF
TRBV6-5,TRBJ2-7,ASSYWGRGVTSSTYEQY
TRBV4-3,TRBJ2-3,ASSQDLTGGTDTQY
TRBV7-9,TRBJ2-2,ASSLGSGSNTGELF
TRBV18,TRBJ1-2,ASSPSQGQGYGYT